What follows describes a single TCR beta chain. Its antigen remains unidentified. Assay: immunoSEQ multiplex PCR; the TCRdb copy retains only in-frame clones and omits some. The sample records more than 250,000 clones, more than 70% being singletons. The data derive from a study of Ad26.COV2.S vaccination and SARS-CoV-2 variants. The overall study: Sample donor was a member of the COV1001 Ad26.COV2.S trial arm. Participants got Ad26.COV2.S intramuscularly, once or twice 56 days apart.

This sample's treatment: 15 to 20 received Ad26.COV2.S at low or high dose, single or two shots; about 5 received placebo; per-sample allocation not given. Repertoires come from day 63 after the first vaccine or placebo injection. Recruitment in Boston yielded a donor of adult age, 18-55 years. The CDR3 totals 12 residues. V lost 3 bases and J 14 bases, leaving 16 bases between the germline ends. General study findings and limits: It is possible that the TCR breadth and depth analyses underestimated the total T cell responses.

This receptor was taken from a person between 18 and 65 years old who received the Ad26.COV2.S COVID-19 vaccine or a placebo. The source material was peripheral blood, sampled in a trial of Ad26.COV2.S vaccine versus placebo. This chain joins TRBV12-3 or TRBV12-4 and TRBJ1-2; D may be TRBD1 (5 bases). DNA for the CDR3: TGTGCCAGCAGTTTGGAGGGACTAAGTGTGACCTTC. Protein: CASSLEGLSVTF.